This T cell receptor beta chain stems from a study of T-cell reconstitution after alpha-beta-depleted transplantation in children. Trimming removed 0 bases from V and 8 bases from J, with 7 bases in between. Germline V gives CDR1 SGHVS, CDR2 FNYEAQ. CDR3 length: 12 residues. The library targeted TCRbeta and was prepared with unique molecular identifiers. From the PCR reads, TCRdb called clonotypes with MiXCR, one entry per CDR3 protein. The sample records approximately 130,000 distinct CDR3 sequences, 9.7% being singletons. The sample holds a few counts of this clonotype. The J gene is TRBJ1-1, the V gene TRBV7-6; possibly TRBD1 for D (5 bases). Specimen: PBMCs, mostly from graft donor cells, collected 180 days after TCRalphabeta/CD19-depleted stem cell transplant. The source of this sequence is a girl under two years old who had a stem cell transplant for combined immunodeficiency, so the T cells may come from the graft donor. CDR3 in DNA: TGTGCCAGCAGCTTAGCGGAGGGGGAAGCTTTCTTT. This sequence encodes CASSLAEGEAFF.